A single sample gave rise to the 6 T cell receptor beta chains below, sequenced in a study of cytotoxic CD8 clonotypes in ibrutinib-treated CLL. Using immunoSEQ multiplex PCR, the repertoire was profiled, and TCRdb retains in-frame clones only, with some absent. This sample yields tens of thousands of clones, of which about 65% are seen a single time; about 40% belongs to the top ten. The sample consisted of PBMCs, taken after 12 months of ibrutinib treatment. All receptors come from a human donor with chronic lymphocytic leukemia.

V gene TRBV21-1 combines with J gene TRBJ2-1. TRBV21-1 is an annotated pseudogene. CDR3 size: 15 residues. CDR3 nucleotide sequence: TGTGCCAGCAGCCCTCGGATCAGCTCCTACAATGAGCAGTTCTTC. Amino acid sequence: CASSPRISSYNEQFF.

The V gene is TRBV7-9, the J gene TRBJ1-2; TRBD1 matches 8 bases. The CDR3 sequence is 15 residues long. Germline CDR1 SEHNR, CDR2 FQNEAQ (reference sequence). The V segment lost 5 bases and the J segment 4 bases; nucleotides outside the gene matches: 9. The CDR3 DNA reads as TGTGCCAGCAGCGCATTGACCCAGGGGGCCTATGGCTACACCTTC. Its protein product is CASSALTQGAYGYTF.

The chain is built from TRBV30 and TRBJ2-1, with a possible D match to TRBD1 (8 bases). CDR1 GTSNPN and CDR2 SVGIG come from the germline V gene (reference sequence). Deletions cut 3 bases from V and 10 bases from J, with 19 bases between. This CDR3 region has 14 residues. CDR3 sequence (DNA): TGTGCCTGGAGCACAGGGGGGGGTCGTAGGGAGCAGTTCTTC. It encodes CAWSTGGGRREQFF.

The chain recombines TRBV11-2 with TRBJ2-7; D is possibly TRBD1 (5 bases). This CDR3 region has 15 residues. Trimming took off 7 bases at V and 0 bases at J, with 16 bases between the two ends. Germline CDR1 and CDR2: SGHAT and FQNNGV. The chain's CDR3 is CASTLEQGSSYEQYF. Here the CDR3 DNA reads TGTGCCAGCACCCTAGAGCAGGGCAGCTCCTACGAGCAGTACTTC.

The rearrangement joins TRBV29-1 to TRBJ2-5; TRBD1 agrees at 7 bases. The CDR3 is 13 amino acids. The trim removed 4 bases at V and 2 bases at J, leaving 4 bases unmatched. The germline V gene has CDR1 SQVTM and CDR2 ANQGSEA. The DNA of the CDR3 is TGCAGCGTTGCGGGACAGCCTCAAGAGACCCAGTACTTC. Translated, it gives CSVAGQPQETQYF.

The gene calls are TRBV5-4 and TRBJ2-7, with D possibly TRBD2 on 5 matching bases. Germline V gene sequence: CDR1 SGHNT, CDR2 YYREEE (reference sequence). Trimming stripped 5 bases from V and 2 bases from J, with 14 bases between. The CDR3 is made up of 14 amino acids. CDR3 in amino acids: CASSRDGLTYEQYF. DNA for the CDR3: TGTGCCAGCAGTCGTGATGGACTGACCTACGAGCAGTACTTC.